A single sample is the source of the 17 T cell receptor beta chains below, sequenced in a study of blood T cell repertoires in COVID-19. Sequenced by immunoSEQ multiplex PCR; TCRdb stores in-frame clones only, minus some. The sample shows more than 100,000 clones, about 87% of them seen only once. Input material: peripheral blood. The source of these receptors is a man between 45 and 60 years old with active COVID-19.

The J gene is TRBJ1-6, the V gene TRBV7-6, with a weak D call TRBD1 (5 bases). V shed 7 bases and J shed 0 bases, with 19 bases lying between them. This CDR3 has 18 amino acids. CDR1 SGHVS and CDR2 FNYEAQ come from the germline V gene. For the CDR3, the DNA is TGTGCCAGCACCAACTTCGACAGATCCAGCTCCTATAATTCACCCCTCCACTTT. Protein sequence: CASTNFDRSSSYNSPLHF.

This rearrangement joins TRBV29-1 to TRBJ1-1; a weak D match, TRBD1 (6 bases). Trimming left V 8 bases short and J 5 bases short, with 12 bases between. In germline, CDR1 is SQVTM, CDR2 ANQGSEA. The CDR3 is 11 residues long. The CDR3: CSPGERTEAFF. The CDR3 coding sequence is TGCAGCCCAGGGGAGAGGACTGAAGCTTTCTTT.

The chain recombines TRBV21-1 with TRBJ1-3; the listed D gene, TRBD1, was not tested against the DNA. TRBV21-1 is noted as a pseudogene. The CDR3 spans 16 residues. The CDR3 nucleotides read TGTGCCAGCAGCAACTCTGAAGGGGGTTCTGGAAACACCATATATTTT. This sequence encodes CASSNSEGGSGNTIYF.

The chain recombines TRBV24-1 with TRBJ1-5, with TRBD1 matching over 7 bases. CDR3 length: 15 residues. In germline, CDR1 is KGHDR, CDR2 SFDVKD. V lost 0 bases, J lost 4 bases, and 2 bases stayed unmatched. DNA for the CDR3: TGTGCCACCAGTGATTTGGGGACAGATAATCAGCCCCAGCATTTT. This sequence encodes CATSDLGTDNQPQHF.

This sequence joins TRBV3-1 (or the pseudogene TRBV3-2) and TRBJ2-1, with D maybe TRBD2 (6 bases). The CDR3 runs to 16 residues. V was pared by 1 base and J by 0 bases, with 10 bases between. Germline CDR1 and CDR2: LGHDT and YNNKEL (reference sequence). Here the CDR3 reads CASSQVQTSSYNEQFF. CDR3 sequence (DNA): TGTGCCAGCAGCCAAGTACAGACTAGCTCCTACAATGAGCAGTTCTTC.

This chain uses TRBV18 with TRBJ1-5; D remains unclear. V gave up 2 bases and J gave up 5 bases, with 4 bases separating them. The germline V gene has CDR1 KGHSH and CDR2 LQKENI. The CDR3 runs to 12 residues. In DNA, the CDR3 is TGTGCCAGCTCACCAGGAGATCAGCCCCAGCATTTT. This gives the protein CASSPGDQPQHF.

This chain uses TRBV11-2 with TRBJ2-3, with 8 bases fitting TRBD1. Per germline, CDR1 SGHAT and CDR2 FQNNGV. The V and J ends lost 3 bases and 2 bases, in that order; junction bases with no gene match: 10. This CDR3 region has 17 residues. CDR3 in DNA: TGTGCCAGCAGCTTTCTCTTAGCAGGGGGCATCACAGATACGCAGTATTTT. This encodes CASSFLLAGGITDTQYF.

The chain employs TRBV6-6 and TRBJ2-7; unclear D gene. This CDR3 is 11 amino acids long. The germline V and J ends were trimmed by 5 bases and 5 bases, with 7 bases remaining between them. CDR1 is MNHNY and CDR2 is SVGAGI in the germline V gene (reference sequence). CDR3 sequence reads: CASSPQDEQYF. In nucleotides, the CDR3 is TGTGCCAGCAGTCCCCAGGACGAGCAGTACTTC.

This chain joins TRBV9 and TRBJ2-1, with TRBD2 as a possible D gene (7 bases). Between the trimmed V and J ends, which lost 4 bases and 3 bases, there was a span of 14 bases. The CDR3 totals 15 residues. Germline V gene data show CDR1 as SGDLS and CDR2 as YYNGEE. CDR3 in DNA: TGTGCCAGCAGCCAGGCGGGGGCCAACTACAATGAGCAGTTCTTC. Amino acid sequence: CASSQAGANYNEQFF.

CDR3 nucleotide sequence: TGCGCCAGCAGCCAAGAGGGACATCCCTACGAGCAGTACTTC. Its protein is CASSQEGHPYEQYF. This chain uses TRBV4-1 with TRBJ2-7, with D possibly being TRBD1 (6 bases). V lost 0 bases, J lost 2 bases, and 8 bases lay in between. Germline CDR1 and CDR2: MGHRA and YSYEKL. The CDR3 consists of 14 residues.

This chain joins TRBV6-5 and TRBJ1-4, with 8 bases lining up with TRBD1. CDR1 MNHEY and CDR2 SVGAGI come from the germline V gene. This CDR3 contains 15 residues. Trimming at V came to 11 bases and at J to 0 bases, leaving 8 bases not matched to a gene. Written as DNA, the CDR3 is TGTGCCTGTCGAACAGGGGGAGCAACTAATGAAAAACTGTTTTTT. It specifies CACRTGGATNEKLFF.

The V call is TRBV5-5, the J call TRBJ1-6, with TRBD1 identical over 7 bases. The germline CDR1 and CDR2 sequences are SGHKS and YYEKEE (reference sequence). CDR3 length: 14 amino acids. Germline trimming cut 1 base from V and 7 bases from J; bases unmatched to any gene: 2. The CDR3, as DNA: TGTGCCAGCAGCTTGCTGGGACAGAATTCACCCCTCCACTTT. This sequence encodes CASSLLGQNSPLHF.

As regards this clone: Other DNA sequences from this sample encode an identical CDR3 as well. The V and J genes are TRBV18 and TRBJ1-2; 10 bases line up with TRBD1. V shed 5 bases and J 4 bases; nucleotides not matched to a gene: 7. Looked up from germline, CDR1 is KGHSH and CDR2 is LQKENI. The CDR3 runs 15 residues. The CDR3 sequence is CASSVTGGESYGYTF. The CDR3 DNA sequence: TGTGCCAGCTCAGTGACAGGGGGCGAGTCCTATGGCTACACCTTC.

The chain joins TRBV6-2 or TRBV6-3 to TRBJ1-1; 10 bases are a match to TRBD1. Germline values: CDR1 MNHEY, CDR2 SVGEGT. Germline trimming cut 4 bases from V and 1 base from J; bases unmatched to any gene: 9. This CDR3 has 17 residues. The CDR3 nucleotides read TGTGCCAGCAGTTGGGGGCTTCGACAGGGGGCGAACACTGAAGCTTTCTTT. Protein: CASSWGLRQGANTEAFF.

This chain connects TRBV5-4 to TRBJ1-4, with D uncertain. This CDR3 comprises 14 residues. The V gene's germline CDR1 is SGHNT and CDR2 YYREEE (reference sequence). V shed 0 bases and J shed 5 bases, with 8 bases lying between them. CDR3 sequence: CASSLDRQNEKLFF. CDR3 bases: TGTGCCAGCAGCTTGGACAGACAAAATGAAAAACTGTTTTTT.

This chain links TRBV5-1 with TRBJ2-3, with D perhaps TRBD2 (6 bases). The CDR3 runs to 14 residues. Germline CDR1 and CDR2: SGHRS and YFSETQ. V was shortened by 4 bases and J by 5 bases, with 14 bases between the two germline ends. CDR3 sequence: CASSLTLGGDTQYF. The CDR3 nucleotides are TGCGCCAGCAGCCTCACCCTCGGGGGAGATACGCAGTATTTT.

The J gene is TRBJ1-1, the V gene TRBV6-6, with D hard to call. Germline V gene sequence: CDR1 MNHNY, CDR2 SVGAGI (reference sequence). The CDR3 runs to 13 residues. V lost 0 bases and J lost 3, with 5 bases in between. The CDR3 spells CASSYSRDTEAFF. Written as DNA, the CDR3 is TGTGCCAGCAGTTACTCACGAGACACTGAAGCTTTCTTT.